Listed here are 5 T cell receptor beta chains from one sample, sequenced in a study of blood T cell repertoires in COVID-19. Assay: immunoSEQ multiplex PCR; the TCRdb copy retains only in-frame clones and omits some. This repertoire shows a few hundred thousand clones, roughly 90% found once; its top ten account for approximately 0.85%. The sample comprised peripheral blood. The origin of the receptors is a woman aged 40-49 years who had recovered from COVID-19.

V gene TRBV27 combines with J gene TRBJ2-2, with D possibly being TRBD2 (5 bases). The CDR3 consists of 13 residues. Germline V gene lookup returns CDR1 MNHEY and CDR2 SMNVEV (reference sequence). V shed 3 bases and J shed 8 bases, with 10 bases lying between them. The CDR3 sequence is CASSFEGLGELFF. The DNA for the CDR3 is TGTGCCAGCAGTTTTGAGGGCCTGGGGGAGCTGTTTTTT.

Only one count was recorded for this clone. The rearrangement uses TRBV19 and TRBJ1-5, with TRBD1 as a possible D gene (5 bases). Between the trimmed V and J ends, which lost 5 bases and 9 bases, there was a span of 14 bases. Germline lookup yields CDR1 LNHDA and CDR2 SQIVND (reference sequence). This CDR3 is 13 amino acids long. This CDR3 is CASSGEPRGPQHF. The CDR3 DNA reads as TGTGCCAGTAGTGGAGAGCCTAGGGGGCCCCAGCATTTT.

This clone was seen once. The chain carries TRBV27 and TRBJ1-5, with a tentative D call TRBD1 (6 bases). This CDR3 spans 16 amino acids. CDR1 and CDR2 from the germline V gene are MNHEY and SMNVEV (reference sequence). V lost 4 bases, J lost 1 base, and 14 bases lay in between. The CDR3 sequence: CASSSLTGLSNQPQHF. The CDR3 DNA reads TGTGCCAGCAGTTCCCTTACAGGGCTAAGCAATCAGCCCCAGCATTTT.

The rearrangement joins TRBV6-5 to TRBJ2-3, with 8 bases fitting TRBD1. Trimming removed 7 bases from V and 1 base from J; junction bases left unmatched: 4. Germline V gene sequence: CDR1 MNHEY, CDR2 SVGAGI. The CDR3 consists of 14 residues. The CDR3 bases are TGTGCCAGCACGCAACAGGGGGGCACAGATACGCAGTATTTT. This gives the protein CASTQQGGTDTQYF.

The chain carries TRBV18 and TRBJ1-1; weak D call: TRBD1 (6 bases). Germline CDR1 reads KGHSH; CDR2 reads LQKENI. V lost 8 bases and J lost 3, with 13 bases in between. The CDR3 sequence is 13 residues long. The CDR3 DNA reads TGTGCCAGCAGGGGACACGCGGACACTGAAGCTTTCTTT. Its protein is CASRGHADTEAFF.